This record looks at one TCR beta chain sequence and its context. The sample is drawn from a study of blood T cell repertoires in COVID-19. The germline V gene encodes CDR1 SNHLY and CDR2 FYNNEI. This CDR3 spans 17 amino acids. With 5 bases removed from V and 0 bases from J, the gap between germline ends came to 20 bases. Data came from immunoSEQ multiplex PCR; TCRdb stores just in-frame clones and leaves some out. The profile covers 200,000 to 250,000 clones, with 83% appearing a single time and 3.6% taken by the ten largest. Sample: PBMCs or T cells enriched from blood (not recorded which). The source of this sequence is a woman aged 40 to 55 who had been exposed to COVID-19. This rearrangement joins TRBV2 to TRBJ2-7; no firm D call. In nucleotides, the CDR3 is TGTGCCAGCAGTCCAGTCCCGTCAGGCTTTGGCTCCTACGAGCAGTACTTC. This encodes CASSPVPSGFGSYEQYF. Using reference TRBV2 and TRBJ2-7 for the parts outside the CDR3, the full variable domain is EPEVTQTPSHQVTQMGQEVILRCVPISNHLYFYWYRQILGQKVEFLVSFYNNEISEKSEIFDDQFSVERPDGSNFTLKIRSTKLEDSAMYFCASSPVPSGFGSYEQYFGPGTRLTVT.